This T cell receptor beta chain was sequenced in a study of shared clonotypes between healthy human individuals. Here immunoSEQ multiplex PCR was the method, and the copy in TCRdb shows in-frame clones only, minus some. Altogether some 2,100,000 clones are present, 95% being singletons, with the ten largest covering around 0.13%. The count of this clone is one. The same CDR3 also results from other DNA sequences found in this sample. This sequence was found in a man younger than 35 in good health. Sequenced: naive CD4+ T cells sorted from blood. Subset in this sample: CD45RA+ positively selected.

This CDR3 is CASSPGLADNEQFF. CDR3 bases: TGTGCCAGCTCACCGGGACTAGCCGACAATGAGCAGTTCTTC. V is TRBV18 and J is TRBJ2-1, with 9 positions matching TRBD2. This CDR3 has 14 amino acids. The V segment lost 3 bases and the J segment 5 bases; nucleotides outside the gene matches: 2. Germline assignment: CDR1 KGHSH and CDR2 LQKENI.